A single sample is the source of the 15 T cell receptor beta chains below, sequenced in a study of cytomegalovirus exposure and HLA in healthy donors. Use of 60 Vbeta and 13 Jbeta primers characterized the PCR. The table came from immunoSEQ multiplex PCR; TCRdb's copy has only in-frame clones and leaves some out. The table shows roughly 130,000 clones, with 75% to 85% occurring only once. Sequences were obtained from PBMCs. These receptors all stem from a woman under 30 in good health and CMV-seropositive.

The J gene is TRBJ2-2, the V gene TRBV6-5; 9 positions agree with TRBD1. V was clipped by 6 bases and J by 5 bases; unmatched bases: 4. The CDR3 totals 14 residues. Germline V CDR1 and CDR2: MNHEY, SVGAGI. The CDR3 nucleotides are TGTGCCAGCAGATCCGGGACAGGGACCGGGGAGCTGTTTTTT. This codes for CASRSGTGTGELFF.

The CDR3 spells CASSPTGGALDTDTQYF. Here the CDR3 DNA reads TGTGCCAGCAGCCCCACAGGCGGGGCACTCGACACAGATACGCAGTATTTT. The J gene is TRBJ2-3, the V gene TRBV4-2; D perhaps matches TRBD2 (6 bases). The CDR3 totals 17 residues. Germline-derived CDR1 and CDR2 are LGHNA and YNFKEQ. V gave up 4 bases and J gave up 2 bases, with 19 bases separating them.

The chain couples TRBV12-5 to TRBJ2-4, with 11 nucleotides matching TRBD2. V trimming: 6 bases; J trimming: 0 bases; junction bases outside the gene matches: 4. CDR1 LGHNT and CDR2 FRNRAP come from the germline V gene. The CDR3 loop spans 16 amino acids. CDR3 in amino acids: CASGLTSGEAKNIQYF. The CDR3 nucleotides are TGTGCTAGTGGCCTGACTAGCGGGGAAGCCAAAAACATTCAGTACTTC.

The J gene is TRBJ2-5, the V gene TRBV5-5; a possible D gene is TRBD2 (6 bases). TRBJ2-7 explains the end of the DNA better; the J call may be wrong. Looked up from germline, CDR1 is SGHKS and CDR2 is YYEKEE (reference sequence). There are 14 residues in the CDR3. The CDR3 bases are TGTGCCAGCAGCTCCCCGGGAGTCCTCCACGAGCAGTACTTC. Translated, it gives CASSSPGVLHEQYF.

The CDR3 is CASSVGRGLGNTDTQYF. The CDR3 DNA reads TGTGCCAGCAGCGTAGGAAGGGGACTAGGAAACACAGATACGCAGTATTTT. V usage is TRBV9 and J usage is TRBJ2-3; 8 nucleotides agree with TRBD2. V lost 0 bases, J lost 2 bases, and 8 bases stayed unmatched. The CDR3 runs 17 residues. Germline V gene lookup returns CDR1 SGDLS and CDR2 YYNGEE.

This chain joins TRBV2 and TRBJ1-4, with 9 bases lining up with TRBD1. This CDR3 is built from 15 residues. V trimming: 5 bases; J trimming: 8 bases; junction bases outside the gene matches: 9. Germline V lookup: CDR1 SNHLY, CDR2 FYNNEI. The CDR3 loop reads CASSYTGGGREKLFF. CDR3 DNA: TGTGCCAGCAGTTACACAGGGGGCGGAAGGGAAAAACTGTTTTTT.

V usage is TRBV5-1 and J usage is TRBJ1-4, with D possibly TRBD1 on 6 matching bases. The ends were cut back, 0 bases at V and 4 bases at J, with 10 bases in the middle. From germline, CDR1 is SGHRS and CDR2 YFSETQ. The CDR3 totals 15 residues. Written as DNA, the CDR3 is TGCGCCAGCAGCTTGGAGACAGGTTATAATGAAAAACTGTTTTTT. Amino acids: CASSLETGYNEKLFF.

The chain recombines TRBV7-2 with TRBJ2-7; 12 nucleotides align to TRBD1. There are 14 residues in the CDR3. Germline V gives CDR1 SGHTA, CDR2 FQGNSA. V shed 5 bases and J 6 bases; nucleotides not matched to a gene: 5. CDR3 nucleotide sequence: TGTGCCAGCAGCCACCGGGACAGGGGGCTCGAGCAGTACTTC. This translates into CASSHRDRGLEQYF.

V is TRBV7-9 and J is TRBJ1-5; 8 nucleotides agree with TRBD1. Trimming took 5 bases from V and 1 from J; bases not matched to a gene: 7. Germline V gene lookup returns CDR1 SEHNR and CDR2 FQNEAQ (reference sequence). The length of the CDR3 is 16 residues. CDR3 in amino acids: CASSVYRGGSNQPQHF. Here the CDR3 DNA reads TGTGCCAGCAGCGTATACAGGGGGGGAAGCAATCAGCCCCAGCATTTT.

V and J are TRBV28 and TRBJ1-1; D uncertain. There are 13 residues in the CDR3. CDR1 MDHEN and CDR2 SYDVKM come from the germline V gene. Trimming pared 5 bases from V and 4 bases from J, leaving 11 bases between. CDR3 in amino acids: CASSPEAGTEAFF. In DNA, the CDR3 is TGTGCCAGCAGTCCCGAGGCGGGCACTGAAGCTTTCTTT.

The chain joins TRBV6-1 to TRBJ1-4; D not certain. V was clipped by 2 bases and J by 4 bases, with 5 bases between them. The CDR3 runs to 13 residues. Germline V lookup: CDR1 MNHNS, CDR2 SASEGT. Here the CDR3 DNA reads TGTGCCAGCAGTGAACAGAATAATGAAAAACTGTTTTTT. It yields the protein CASSEQNNEKLFF.

The rearrangement joins TRBV6-6 to TRBJ1-1, with D possibly being TRBD1 (6 bases). Germline V CDR1 and CDR2: MNHNY, SVGAGI (reference sequence). Trimming cost V 3 bases and J 11 bases, with 16 bases left between them. This CDR3 comprises 13 residues. CDR3 bases: TGTGCCAGCAGTTATGTGTCGGGGCAGGGGGCTTTCTTT. Protein: CASSYVSGQGAFF.

The genes are TRBV6-1 and TRBJ2-2; 7 bases fit TRBD2. This CDR3 has 14 residues. CDR1 is MNHNS and CDR2 is SASEGT in the germline V gene. V lost 8 bases, J lost 4 bases, and 7 bases stayed unmatched. The CDR3 DNA is TGTGCCAGCGGGGGAGGGCACTCCACCGGGGAGCTGTTTTTT. It is translated as CASGGGHSTGELFF.

The J gene is TRBJ2-7, the V gene TRBV10-1; TRBD1 aligns across 10 bases. Germline V gives CDR1 WNHNN, CDR2 SYGVQD (reference sequence). The CDR3 consists of 13 residues. The ends lost 8 bases at V and 4 bases at J; junction bases unmatched: 5. For the CDR3, the DNA is TGCGCCAGCGCGCGGGACAGGGGTTACGAGCAGTACTTC. It codes for CASARDRGYEQYF.

The rearrangement links TRBV19 to TRBJ1-2, with D possibly being TRBD1 (6 bases). The CDR3 is made up of 16 amino acids. Germline lookup yields CDR1 LNHDA and CDR2 SQIVND (reference sequence). V lost 5 bases, J lost 4 bases, and 20 bases lay in between. The CDR3 protein is CASSATSSDSFYGYTF. CDR3 nucleotides: TGTGCCAGTAGTGCAACGTCCTCGGACAGCTTCTATGGCTACACCTTC.